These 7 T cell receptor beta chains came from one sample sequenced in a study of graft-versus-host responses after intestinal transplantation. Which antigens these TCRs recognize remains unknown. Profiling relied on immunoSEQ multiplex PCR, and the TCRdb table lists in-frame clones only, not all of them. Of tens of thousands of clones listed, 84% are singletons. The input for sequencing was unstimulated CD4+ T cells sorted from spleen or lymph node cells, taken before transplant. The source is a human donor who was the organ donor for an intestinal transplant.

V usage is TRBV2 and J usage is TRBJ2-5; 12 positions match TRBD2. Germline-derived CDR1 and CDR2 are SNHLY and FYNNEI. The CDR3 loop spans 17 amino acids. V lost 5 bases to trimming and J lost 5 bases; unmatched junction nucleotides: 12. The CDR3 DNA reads TGTGCCAGCAGTTCTCGCCCTAGCGGGGGGGCGGGTGAGACCCAGTACTTC. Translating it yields CASSSRPSGGAGETQYF.

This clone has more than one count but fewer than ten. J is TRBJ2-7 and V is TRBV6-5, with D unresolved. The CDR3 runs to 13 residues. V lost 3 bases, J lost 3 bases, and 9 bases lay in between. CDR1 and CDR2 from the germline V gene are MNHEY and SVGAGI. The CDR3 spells CASSYFPGYEQYF. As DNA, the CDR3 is TGTGCCAGCAGTTATTTCCCCGGCTACGAGCAGTACTTC.

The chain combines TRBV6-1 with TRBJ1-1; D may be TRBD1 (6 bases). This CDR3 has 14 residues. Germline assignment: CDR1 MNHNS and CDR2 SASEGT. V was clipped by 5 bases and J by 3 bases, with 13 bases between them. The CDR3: CASSSKQGDTEAFF. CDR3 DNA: TGTGCCAGCAGTTCCAAACAGGGTGACACTGAAGCTTTCTTT.

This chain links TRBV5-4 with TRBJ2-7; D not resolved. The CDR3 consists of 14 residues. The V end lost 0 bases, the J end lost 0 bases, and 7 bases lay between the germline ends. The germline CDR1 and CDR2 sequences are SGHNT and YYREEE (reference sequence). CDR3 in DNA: TGTGCCAGCAGCTTGGGACGGAGCTCCTACGAGCAGTACTTC. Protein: CASSLGRSSYEQYF.

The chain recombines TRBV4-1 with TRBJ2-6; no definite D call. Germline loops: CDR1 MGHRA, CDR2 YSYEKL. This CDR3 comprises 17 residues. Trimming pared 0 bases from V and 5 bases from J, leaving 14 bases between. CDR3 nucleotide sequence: TGCGCCAGCAGCCAAGATGCGACACGCAAACGGGCCAACGTCCTGACTTTC. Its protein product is CASSQDATRKRANVLTF.

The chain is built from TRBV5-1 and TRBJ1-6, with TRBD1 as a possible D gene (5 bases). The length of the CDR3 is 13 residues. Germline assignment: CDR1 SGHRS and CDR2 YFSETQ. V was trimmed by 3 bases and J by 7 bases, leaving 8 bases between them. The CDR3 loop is CASSWEGNSPLHF. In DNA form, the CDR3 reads TGCGCCAGCAGCTGGGAGGGGAATTCACCCCTCCACTTT.

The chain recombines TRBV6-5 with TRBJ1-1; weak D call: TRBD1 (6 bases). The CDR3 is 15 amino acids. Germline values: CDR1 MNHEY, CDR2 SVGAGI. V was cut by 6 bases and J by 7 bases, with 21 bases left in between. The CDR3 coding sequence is TGTGCCAGCAGCCAAACAGGGTCTCTGAAGGATGAAGCTTTCTTT. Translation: CASSQTGSLKDEAFF.